This T cell receptor (beta chain) was captured by sequencing in a study of CD8 T cells in ankylosing spondylitis (TCRdb year 2017). Study-level background: The study set out to find disease-linked TCR variants by profiling T cell receptor beta repertoires in ankylosing spondylitis patients and healthy donors. Peripheral blood was sampled, and synovial fluid was additionally collected from ankylosing spondylitis patients. The whole study cohort included roughly 110 healthy donors and roughly 24 ankylosing spondylitis patients.

Instrument on record: Illumina HiSeq 2500. Quantitative 5'-RACE with molecular barcodes was used to prepare TCR beta libraries. The source study handled its data this way. To identify disease-linked TCR variants, a new computational method was used, one built on a probabilistic model of VDJ rearrangement. TCRdb reprocessed the public reads (quality trimming at Q25 with fastp, clone calling with MiXCR) and kept in-frame beta chains. Each CDR3 protein appears once, grouped with its most common genes and DNA. These V and J calls derive from TCRdb rather than the authors' analysis. For this sample the table gives under 850,000 distinct CDR3 sequences, of which around a fifth were detected only once. The ten largest clones capture under 20% of the sample. As concerns this clonotype: Its binding antigen is unknown. No quality values exist for individual bases; no much larger clone is one base distant.

Overall study outcomes, separate from this receptor: The disease-linked clones had a CD8+ phenotype and were found at relatively low frequencies in peripheral blood. Blood from ankylosing spondylitis patients appeared to be characterized by a TCR beta motif composed of 7 to 9 highly homologous amino acid variants. Some motif variants were previously reported in synovial fluid and blood of reactive arthritis patients, suggesting common disease-initiation mechanisms. Significant enrichment of the disease-linked clones was reported in matched synovial fluid samples from ankylosing spondylitis patients.

From a lookup of the germline V gene, CDR1 and CDR2 are KGHSH and LQKENI. V is clipped by 0 bases and J by 7 bases, and the sequence between their germline boundaries is 9 bases long. The CDR3 measures 13 amino acids from cysteine to phenylalanine. Of the read, only the CDR3 DNA is kept; its 39 bases are in frame from base 1. The specimen sequenced was blood, either unsorted or a sorted T cell fraction (not recorded which). This receptor was taken from a male donor with ankylosing spondylitis. The rearranged segments are TRBV18 and TRBJ1-1, and possibly TRBD1, on 6 matching bases. The nucleotide sequence is TGTGCCAGCTCACCACCAGACAGGCGTGAAGCTTTCTTT. Translated, this is CASSPPDRREAFF.